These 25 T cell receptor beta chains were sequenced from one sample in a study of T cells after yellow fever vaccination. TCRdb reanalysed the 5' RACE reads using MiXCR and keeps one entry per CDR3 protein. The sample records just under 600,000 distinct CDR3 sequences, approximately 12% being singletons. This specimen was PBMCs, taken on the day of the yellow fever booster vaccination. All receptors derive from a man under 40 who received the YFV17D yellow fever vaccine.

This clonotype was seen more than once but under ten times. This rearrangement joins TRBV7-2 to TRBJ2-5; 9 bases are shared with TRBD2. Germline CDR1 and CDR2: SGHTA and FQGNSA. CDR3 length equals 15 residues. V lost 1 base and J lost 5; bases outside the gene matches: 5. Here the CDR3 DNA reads TGTGCCAGCAGCTTAGTTGCGGGAGGGGATGAGACCCAGTACTTC. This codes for CASSLVAGGDETQYF.

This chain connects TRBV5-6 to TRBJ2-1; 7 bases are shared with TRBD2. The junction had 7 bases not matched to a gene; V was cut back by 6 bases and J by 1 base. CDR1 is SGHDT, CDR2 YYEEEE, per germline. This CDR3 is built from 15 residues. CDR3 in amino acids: CASNLGGVSYNEQFF. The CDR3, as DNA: TGTGCCAGCAACCTGGGGGGGGTTTCCTACAATGAGCAGTTCTTC.

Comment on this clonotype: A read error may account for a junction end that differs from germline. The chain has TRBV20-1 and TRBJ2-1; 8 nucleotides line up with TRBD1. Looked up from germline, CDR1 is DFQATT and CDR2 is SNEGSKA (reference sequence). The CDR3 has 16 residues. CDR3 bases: TGCTGTGCTAGATTTATACAGGGGGATGACTACAATGAGCAGTTCTTC. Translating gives CCARFIQGDDYNEQFF.

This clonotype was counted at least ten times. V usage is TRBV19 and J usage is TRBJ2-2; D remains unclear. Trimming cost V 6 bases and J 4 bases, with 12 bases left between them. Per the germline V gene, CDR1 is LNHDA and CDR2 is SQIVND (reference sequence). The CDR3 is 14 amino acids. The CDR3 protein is CASRLLGGTGELFF. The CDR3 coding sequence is TGTGCCAGTAGACTCCTAGGTGGCACCGGGGAGCTGTTTTTT.

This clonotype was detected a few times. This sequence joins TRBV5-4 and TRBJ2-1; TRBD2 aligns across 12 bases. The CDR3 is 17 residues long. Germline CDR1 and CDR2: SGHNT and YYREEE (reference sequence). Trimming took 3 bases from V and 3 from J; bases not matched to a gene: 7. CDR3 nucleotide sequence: TGTGCCAGCAGCTCTGGACTAGCGGGATCGGACTACAATGAGCAGTTCTTC. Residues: CASSSGLAGSDYNEQFF.

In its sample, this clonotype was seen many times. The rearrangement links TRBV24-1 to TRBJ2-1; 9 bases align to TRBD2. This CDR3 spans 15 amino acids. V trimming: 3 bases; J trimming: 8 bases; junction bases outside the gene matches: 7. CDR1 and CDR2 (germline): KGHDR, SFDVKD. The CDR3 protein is CATSDNSGSKYEQFF. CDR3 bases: TGTGCCACCAGTGATAATAGCGGGAGCAAGTATGAGCAGTTCTTC.

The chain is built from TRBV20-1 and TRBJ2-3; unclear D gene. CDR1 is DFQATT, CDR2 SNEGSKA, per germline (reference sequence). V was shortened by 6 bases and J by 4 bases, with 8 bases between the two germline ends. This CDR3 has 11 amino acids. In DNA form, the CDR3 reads TGCAGTGCCATTAGGGCAGATACGCAGTATTTT. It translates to CSAIRADTQYF.

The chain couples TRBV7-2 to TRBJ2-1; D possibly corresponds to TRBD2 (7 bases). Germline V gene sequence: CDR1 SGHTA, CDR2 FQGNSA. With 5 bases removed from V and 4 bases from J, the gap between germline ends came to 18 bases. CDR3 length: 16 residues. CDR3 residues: CASSPGAQRGYNEQFF. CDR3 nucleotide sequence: TGTGCCAGCAGCCCAGGGGCCCAGCGGGGTTACAATGAGCAGTTCTTC.

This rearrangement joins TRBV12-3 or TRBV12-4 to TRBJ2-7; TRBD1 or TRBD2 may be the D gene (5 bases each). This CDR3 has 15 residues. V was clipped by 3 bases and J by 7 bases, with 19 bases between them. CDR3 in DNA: TGTGCCAGCAGTTTGGGGGTAGCCGCTTTAGAGGAGCAGTACTTC. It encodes CASSLGVAALEEQYF.

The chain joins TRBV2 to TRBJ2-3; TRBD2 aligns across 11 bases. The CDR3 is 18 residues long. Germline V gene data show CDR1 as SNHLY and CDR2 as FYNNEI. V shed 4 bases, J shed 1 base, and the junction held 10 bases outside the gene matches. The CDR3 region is CASSALTSGSFGTDTQYF. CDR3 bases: TGTGCCAGCAGTGCCCTTACTAGCGGGAGCTTCGGCACAGATACGCAGTATTTT.

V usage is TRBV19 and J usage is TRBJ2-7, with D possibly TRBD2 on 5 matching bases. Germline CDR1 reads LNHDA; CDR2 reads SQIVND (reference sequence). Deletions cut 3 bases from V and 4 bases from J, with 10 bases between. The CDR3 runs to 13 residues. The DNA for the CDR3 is TGTGCCAGTAGTATCTATTCGGGGTACGAGCAGTACTTC. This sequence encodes CASSIYSGYEQYF. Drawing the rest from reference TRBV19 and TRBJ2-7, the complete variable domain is DGGITQSPKYLFRKEGQNVTLSCEQNLNHDAMYWYRQDPGQGLRLIYYSQIVNDFQKGDIAEGYSVSREKKESFPLTVTSAQKNPTAFYLCASSIYSGYEQYFGPGTRLTVT.

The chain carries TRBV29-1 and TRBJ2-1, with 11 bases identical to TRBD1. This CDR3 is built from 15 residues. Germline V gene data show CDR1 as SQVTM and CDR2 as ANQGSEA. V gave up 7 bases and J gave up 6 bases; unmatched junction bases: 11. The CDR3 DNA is TGCAGCGCCCTCCCGGGACAGGGGGTTTTCAATGAGCAGTTCTTC. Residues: CSALPGQGVFNEQFF.

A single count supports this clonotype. CDR3 sequence (DNA): TGTGCCAGCAGCTACCCTGGACAGGTCCCCAATGAGCAGTTCTTC. Residues: CASSYPGQVPNEQFF. The chain carries TRBV7-2 and TRBJ2-1, with 7 nucleotides matching TRBD1. With V trimmed by 4 bases and J by 6 bases, 9 bases remained unmatched. CDR1 is SGHTA, CDR2 FQGNSA, per germline. The CDR3 covers 15 residues.

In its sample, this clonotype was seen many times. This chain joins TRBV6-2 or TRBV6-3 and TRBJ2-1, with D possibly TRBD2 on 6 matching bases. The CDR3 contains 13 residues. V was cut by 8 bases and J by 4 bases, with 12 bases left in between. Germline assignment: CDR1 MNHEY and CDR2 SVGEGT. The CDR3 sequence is CASSQTSYNEQFF. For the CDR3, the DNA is TGTGCCAGCTCCCAGACTAGTTACAATGAGCAGTTCTTC.

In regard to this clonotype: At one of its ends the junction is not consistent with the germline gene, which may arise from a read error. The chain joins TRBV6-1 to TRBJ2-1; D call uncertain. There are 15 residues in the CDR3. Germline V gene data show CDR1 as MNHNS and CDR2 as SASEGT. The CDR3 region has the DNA TGTGCCAGCAGCGAAGGTCTCGGCGTCTACAATGAGCAGTTCTTC. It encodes CASSEGLGVYNEQFF.

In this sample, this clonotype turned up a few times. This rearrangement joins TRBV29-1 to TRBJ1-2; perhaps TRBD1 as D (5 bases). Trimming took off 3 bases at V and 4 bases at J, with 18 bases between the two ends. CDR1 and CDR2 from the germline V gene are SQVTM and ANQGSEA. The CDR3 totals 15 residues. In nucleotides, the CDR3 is TGCAGCGTTGATGGGGCGAGGGGCGAAATCTATGGCTACACCTTC. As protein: CSVDGARGEIYGYTF.

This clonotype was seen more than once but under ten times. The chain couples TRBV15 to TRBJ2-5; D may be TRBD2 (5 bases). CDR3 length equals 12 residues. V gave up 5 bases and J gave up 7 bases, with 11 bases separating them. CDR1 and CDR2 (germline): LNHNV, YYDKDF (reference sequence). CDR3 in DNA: TGTGCCACCAGCCGCACAGCGGCGACCCAGTACTTC. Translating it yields CATSRTAATQYF.

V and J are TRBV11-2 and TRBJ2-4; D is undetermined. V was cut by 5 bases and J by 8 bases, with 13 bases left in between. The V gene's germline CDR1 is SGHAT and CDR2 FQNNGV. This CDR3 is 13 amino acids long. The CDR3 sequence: CASSLPGLDIQYF. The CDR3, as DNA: TGTGCCAGCAGCCTCCCAGGATTGGACATTCAGTACTTC.

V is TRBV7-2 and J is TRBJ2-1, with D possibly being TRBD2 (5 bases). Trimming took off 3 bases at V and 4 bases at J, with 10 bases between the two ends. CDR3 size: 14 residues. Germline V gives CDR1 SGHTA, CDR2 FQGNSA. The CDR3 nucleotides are TGTGCCAGCAGCTTTCCTTCGGGGTACAATGAGCAGTTCTTC. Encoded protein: CASSFPSGYNEQFF.

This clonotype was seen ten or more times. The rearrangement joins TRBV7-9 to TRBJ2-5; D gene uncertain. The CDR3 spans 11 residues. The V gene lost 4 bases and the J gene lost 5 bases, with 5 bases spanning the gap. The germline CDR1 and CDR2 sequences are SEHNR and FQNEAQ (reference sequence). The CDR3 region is CASSSSETQYF. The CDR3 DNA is TGTGCCAGCAGCTCTTCGGAGACCCAGTACTTC.

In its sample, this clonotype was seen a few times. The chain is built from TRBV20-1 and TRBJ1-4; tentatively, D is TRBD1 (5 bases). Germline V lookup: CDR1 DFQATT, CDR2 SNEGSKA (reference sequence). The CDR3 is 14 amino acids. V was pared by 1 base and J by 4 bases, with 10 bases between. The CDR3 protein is CSARAGAGNEKLFF. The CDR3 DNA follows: TGCAGTGCTAGAGCCGGGGCCGGTAATGAAAAACTGTTTTTT.

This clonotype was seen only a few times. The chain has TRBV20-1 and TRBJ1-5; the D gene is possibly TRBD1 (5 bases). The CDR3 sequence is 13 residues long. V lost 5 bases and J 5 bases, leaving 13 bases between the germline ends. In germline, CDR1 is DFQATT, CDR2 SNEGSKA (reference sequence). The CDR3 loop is CSARRGGDQPQHF. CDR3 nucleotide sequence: TGCAGTGCTCGAAGGGGCGGAGATCAGCCCCAGCATTTT.

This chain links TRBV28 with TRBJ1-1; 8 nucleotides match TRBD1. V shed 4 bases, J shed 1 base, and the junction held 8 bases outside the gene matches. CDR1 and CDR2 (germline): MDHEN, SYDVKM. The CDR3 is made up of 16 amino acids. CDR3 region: CASSSDPGTGNTEAFF. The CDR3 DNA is TGTGCCAGCAGTTCAGACCCCGGGACAGGGAACACTGAAGCTTTCTTT. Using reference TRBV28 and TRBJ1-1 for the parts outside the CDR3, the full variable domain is DVKVTQSSRYLVKRTGEKVFLECVQDMDHENMFWYRQDPGLGLRLIYFSYDVKMKEKGDIPEGYSVSREKKERFSLILESASTNQTSMYLCASSSDPGTGNTEAFFGQGTRLTVV.

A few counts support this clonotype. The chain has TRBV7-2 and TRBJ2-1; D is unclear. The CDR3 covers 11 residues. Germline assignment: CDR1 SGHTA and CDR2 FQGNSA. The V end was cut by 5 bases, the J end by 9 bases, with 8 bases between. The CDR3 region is CASSMLLEQFF. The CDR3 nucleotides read TGTGCCAGCAGCATGCTGCTTGAGCAGTTCTTC. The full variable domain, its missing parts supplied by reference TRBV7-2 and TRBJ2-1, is GAGVSQSPSNKVTEKGKDVELRCDPISGHTALYWYRQSLGQGLEFLIYFQGNSAPDKSGLPSDRFSAERTGGSVSTLTIQRTQQEDSAVYLCASSMLLEQFFGPGTRLTVL.

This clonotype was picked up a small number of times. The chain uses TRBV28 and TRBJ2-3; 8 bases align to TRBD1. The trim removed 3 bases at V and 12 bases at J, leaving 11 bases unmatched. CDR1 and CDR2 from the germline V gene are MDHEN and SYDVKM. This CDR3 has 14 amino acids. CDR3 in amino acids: CASSFPLGTGAQYF. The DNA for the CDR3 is TGTGCCAGCAGTTTTCCCCTTGGGACAGGTGCTCAGTATTTT.